The 5 T cell receptor beta chains reported below all come from one sample, sequenced in a study of T cells in localized non-small cell lung cancer. Method: immunoSEQ multiplex PCR; TCRdb's copy keeps in-frame clones and lacks some. Found here are some 2,000 clones, 25% to 30% of them singletons; the top ten hold roughly a sixth. The input for sequencing was normal lung tissue next to the tumor, taken before any cancer treatment. Receptors were obtained from a female donor aged 60 or older with stage I lung adenocarcinoma.

The rearrangement uses TRBV5-1 and TRBJ2-5; 7 bases line up with TRBD1. This CDR3 is built from 15 residues. The germline V gene encodes CDR1 SGHRS and CDR2 YFSETQ. V lost 3 bases to trimming and J lost 0 bases; unmatched junction nucleotides: 5. The CDR3 reads CASSSEGQYQETQYF. The CDR3 region has the DNA TGCGCCAGCAGCTCCGAGGGACAGTACCAAGAGACCCAGTACTTC.

The table lists this clone with a few counts. The chain has TRBV9 and TRBJ2-7; D may be TRBD1 (5 bases). CDR1 is SGDLS, CDR2 YYNGEE, per germline. CDR3 length: 14 residues. V lost 0 bases, J lost 3 bases, and 10 bases lay in between. CDR3 loop: CASSVGVQDYEQYF. CDR3 DNA: TGTGCCAGCAGCGTAGGGGTACAGGACTACGAGCAGTACTTC.

J is TRBJ2-5 and V is TRBV28, with 7 bases that match TRBD2. V trimming: 8 bases; J trimming: 4 bases; junction bases outside the gene matches: 7. This CDR3 has 13 amino acids. The germline CDR1 and CDR2 sequences are MDHEN and SYDVKM. DNA of the CDR3: TGTGCCAGCTCCTTGGGAGGGATAGAGACCCAGTACTTC. This encodes CASSLGGIETQYF.

The chain uses TRBV6-8 and TRBJ1-5, with 8 bases matching TRBD1. This CDR3 contains 17 residues. The germline CDR1 and CDR2 sequences are MNHGY and SAAAGT. V gave up 8 bases and J gave up 1 base; unmatched junction bases: 13. CDR3 region: CASANPTGVSSNQPQHF. In DNA, the CDR3 is TGTGCCAGCGCTAACCCGACAGGGGTCTCAAGCAATCAGCCCCAGCATTTT.

A few counts support this clone. The chain has TRBV7-5 and TRBJ1-1. TRBV7-5 is annotated as a pseudogene. This CDR3 is built from 16 residues. The CDR3 nucleotides read TGTGCCAGCAGCTCACATGTCGGACGGATGAACACTGAAGCTTTCTTT. Protein: CASSSHVGRMNTEAFF.